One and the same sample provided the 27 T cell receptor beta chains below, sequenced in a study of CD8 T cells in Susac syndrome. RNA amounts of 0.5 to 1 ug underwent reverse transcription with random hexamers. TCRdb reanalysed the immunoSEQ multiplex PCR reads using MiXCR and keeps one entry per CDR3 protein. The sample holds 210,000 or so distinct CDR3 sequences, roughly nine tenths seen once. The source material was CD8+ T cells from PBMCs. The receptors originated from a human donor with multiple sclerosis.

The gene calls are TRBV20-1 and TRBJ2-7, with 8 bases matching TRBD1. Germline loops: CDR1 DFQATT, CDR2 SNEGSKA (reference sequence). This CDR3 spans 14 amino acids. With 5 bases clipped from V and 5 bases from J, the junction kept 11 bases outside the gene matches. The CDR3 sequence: CSAAPDRVSHEQYF. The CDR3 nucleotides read TGCAGTGCTGCTCCGGACAGGGTGTCACACGAGCAGTACTTC.

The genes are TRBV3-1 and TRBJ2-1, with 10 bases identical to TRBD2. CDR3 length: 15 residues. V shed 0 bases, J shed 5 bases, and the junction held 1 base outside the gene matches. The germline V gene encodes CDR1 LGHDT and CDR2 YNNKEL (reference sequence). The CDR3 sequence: CASSQETSGNNEQFF. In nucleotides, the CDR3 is TGTGCCAGCAGCCAAGAAACTAGCGGGAACAATGAGCAGTTCTTC.

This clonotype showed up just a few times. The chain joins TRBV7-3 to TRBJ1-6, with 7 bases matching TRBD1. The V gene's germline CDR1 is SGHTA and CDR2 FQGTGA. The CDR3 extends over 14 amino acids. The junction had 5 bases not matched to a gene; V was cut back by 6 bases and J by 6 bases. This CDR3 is CASSLGQPNSPLHF. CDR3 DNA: TGTGCCAGCAGTTTGGGACAGCCTAATTCACCCCTCCACTTT.

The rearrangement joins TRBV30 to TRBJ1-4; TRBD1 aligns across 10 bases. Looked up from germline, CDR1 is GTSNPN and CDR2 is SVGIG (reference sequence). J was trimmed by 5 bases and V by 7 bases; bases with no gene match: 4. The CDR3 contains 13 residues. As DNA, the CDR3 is TGTGCCTCCACGGACAGGGGGAATGAAAAACTGTTTTTT. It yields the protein CASTDRGNEKLFF.

CDR3 sequence reads: CASSYSNTGGGDTQYF. In nucleotides, the CDR3 is TGTGCCAGCAGTTACTCGAATACGGGGGGAGGAGATACGCAGTATTTT. This chain uses TRBV6-6 with TRBJ2-3, with TRBD2 matching over 7 bases. The trim removed 0 bases at V and 5 bases at J, leaving 8 bases unmatched. The germline V gene has CDR1 MNHNY and CDR2 SVGAGI (reference sequence). The CDR3 covers 16 residues.

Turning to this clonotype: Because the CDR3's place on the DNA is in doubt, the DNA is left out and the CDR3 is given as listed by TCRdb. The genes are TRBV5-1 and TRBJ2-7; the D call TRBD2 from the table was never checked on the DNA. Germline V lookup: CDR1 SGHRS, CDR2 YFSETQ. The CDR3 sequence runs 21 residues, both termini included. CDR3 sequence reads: CASSFAASSTSSTSGRPEQYF.

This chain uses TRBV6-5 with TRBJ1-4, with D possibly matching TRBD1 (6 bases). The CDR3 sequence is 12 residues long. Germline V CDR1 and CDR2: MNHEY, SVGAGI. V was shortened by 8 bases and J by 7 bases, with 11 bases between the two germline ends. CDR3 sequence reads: CASRTAGEKLFF. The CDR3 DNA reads TGTGCCAGCCGGACAGCGGGTGAAAAACTGTTTTTT.

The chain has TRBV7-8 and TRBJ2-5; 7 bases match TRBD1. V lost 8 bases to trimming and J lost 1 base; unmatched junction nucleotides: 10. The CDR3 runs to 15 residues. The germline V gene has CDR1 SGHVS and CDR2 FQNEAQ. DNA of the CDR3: TGTGCCAGCGCGAGTAAGGGGGACAGCCAAGAGACCCAGTACTTC. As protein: CASASKGDSQETQYF.

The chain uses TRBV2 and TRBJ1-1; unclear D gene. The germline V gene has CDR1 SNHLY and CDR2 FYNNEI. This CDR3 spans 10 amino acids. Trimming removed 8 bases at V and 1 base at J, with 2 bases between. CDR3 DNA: TGTGCCAGCCAGAACACTGAAGCTTTCTTT. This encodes CASQNTEAFF.

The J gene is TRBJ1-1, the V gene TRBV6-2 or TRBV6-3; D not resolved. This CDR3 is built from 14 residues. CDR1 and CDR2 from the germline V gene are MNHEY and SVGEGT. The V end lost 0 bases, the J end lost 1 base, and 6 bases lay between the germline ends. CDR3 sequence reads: CASSYSPPNTEAFF. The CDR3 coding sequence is TGTGCCAGCAGTTACTCGCCCCCGAACACTGAAGCTTTCTTT.

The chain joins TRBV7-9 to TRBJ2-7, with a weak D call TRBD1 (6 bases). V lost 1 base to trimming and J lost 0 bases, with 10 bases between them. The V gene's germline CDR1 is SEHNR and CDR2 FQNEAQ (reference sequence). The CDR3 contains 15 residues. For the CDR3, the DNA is TGTGCCAGCAGCTTAGGGTGGGGGCCCTCCTACGAGCAGTACTTC. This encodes CASSLGWGPSYEQYF. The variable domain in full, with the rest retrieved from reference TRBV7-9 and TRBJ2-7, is DTGVSQNPRHKITKRGQNVTFRCDPISEHNRLYWYRQTLGQGPEFLTYFQNEAQLEKSRLLSDRFSAERPKGSFSTLEIQRTEQGDSAMYLCASSLGWGPSYEQYFGPGTRLTVT.

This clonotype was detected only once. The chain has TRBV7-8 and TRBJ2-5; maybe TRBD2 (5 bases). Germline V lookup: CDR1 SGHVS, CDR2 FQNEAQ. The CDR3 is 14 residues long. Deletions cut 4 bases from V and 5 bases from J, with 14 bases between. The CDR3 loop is CASSSSLDWETQYF. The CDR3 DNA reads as TGTGCCAGCAGCTCCTCCTTGGACTGGGAGACCCAGTACTTC.

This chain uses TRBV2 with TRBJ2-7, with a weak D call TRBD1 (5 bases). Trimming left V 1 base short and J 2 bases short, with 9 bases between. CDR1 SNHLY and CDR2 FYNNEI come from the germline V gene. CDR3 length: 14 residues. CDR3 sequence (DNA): TGTGCCAGCAGTGAAGGGGGCAGGACCTACGAGCAGTACTTC. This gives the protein CASSEGGRTYEQYF. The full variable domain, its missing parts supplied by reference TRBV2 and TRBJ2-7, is EPEVTQTPSHQVTQMGQEVILRCVPISNHLYFYWYRQILGQKVEFLVSFYNNEISEKSEIFDDQFSVERPDGSNFTLKIRSTKLEDSAMYFCASSEGGRTYEQYFGPGTRLTVT.

The CDR3 coding sequence is TGTGCCAGCAGTTGGGGACAGGGGAATTCACCCCTCCACTTT. Protein sequence: CASSWGQGNSPLHF. This rearrangement joins TRBV27 to TRBJ1-6; 10 nucleotides agree with TRBD1. Looked up from germline, CDR1 is MNHEY and CDR2 is SMNVEV (reference sequence). V shed 4 bases and J 7 bases; nucleotides not matched to a gene: 1. The CDR3 runs 14 residues.

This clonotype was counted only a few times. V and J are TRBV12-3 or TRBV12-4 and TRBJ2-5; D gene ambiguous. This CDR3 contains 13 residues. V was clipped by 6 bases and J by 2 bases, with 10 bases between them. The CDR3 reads CASSQADQETQYF. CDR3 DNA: TGTGCCAGCAGCCAGGCGGATCAAGAGACCCAGTACTTC.

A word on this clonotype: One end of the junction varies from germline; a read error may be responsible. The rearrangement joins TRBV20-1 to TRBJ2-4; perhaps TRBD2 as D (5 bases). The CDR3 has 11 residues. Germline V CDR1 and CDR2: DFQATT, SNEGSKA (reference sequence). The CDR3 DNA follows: TGCAGCGCTACCACCGGGAACAAGCAGTACTTC. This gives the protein CSATTGNKQYF.

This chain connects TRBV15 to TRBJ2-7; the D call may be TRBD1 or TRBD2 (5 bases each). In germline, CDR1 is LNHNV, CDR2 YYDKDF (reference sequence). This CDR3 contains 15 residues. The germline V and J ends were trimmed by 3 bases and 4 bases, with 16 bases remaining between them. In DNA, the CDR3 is TGTGCCACCAGCAGCTCGCGGGCAGGGCCGTACGAGCAGTACTTC. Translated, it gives CATSSSRAGPYEQYF.

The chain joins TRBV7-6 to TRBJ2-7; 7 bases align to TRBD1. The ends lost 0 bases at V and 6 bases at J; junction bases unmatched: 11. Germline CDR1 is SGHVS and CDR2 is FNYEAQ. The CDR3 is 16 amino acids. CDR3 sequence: CASSLAAQGVISEQYF. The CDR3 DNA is TGTGCCAGCAGCTTAGCCGCCCAGGGGGTGATTAGCGAGCAGTACTTC.

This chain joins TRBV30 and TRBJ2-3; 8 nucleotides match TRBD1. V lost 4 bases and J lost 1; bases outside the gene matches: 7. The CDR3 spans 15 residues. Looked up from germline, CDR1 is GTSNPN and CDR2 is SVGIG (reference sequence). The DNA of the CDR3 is TGTGCCTGGACACTGGTACAGGGGGGCACAGATACGCAGTATTTT. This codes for CAWTLVQGGTDTQYF.

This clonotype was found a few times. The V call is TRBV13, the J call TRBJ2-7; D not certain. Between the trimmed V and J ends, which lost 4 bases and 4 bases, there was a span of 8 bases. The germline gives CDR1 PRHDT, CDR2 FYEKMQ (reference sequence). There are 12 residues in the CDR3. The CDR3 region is CASSSLGYEQYF. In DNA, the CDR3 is TGTGCCAGCAGCTCCCTCGGGTACGAGCAGTACTTC.

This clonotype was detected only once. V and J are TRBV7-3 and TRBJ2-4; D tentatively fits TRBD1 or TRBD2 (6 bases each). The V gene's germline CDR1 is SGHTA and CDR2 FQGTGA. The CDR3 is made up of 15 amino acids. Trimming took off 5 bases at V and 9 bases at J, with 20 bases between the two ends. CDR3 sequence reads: CASSPIGGAKGIQYF. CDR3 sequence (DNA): TGTGCCAGCAGCCCGATCGGGGGCGCGAAGGGCATTCAGTACTTC.

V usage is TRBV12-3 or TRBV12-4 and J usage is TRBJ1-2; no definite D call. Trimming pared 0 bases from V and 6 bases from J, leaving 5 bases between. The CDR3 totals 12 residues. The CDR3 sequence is CASSLAADGYTF. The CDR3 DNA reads TGTGCCAGCAGTTTAGCGGCCGATGGCTACACCTTC.

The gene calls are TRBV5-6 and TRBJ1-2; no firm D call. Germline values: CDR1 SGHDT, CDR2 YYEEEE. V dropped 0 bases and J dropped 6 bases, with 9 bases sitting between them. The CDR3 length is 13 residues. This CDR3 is CASSLGGIHGYTF. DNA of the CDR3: TGTGCCAGCAGCTTGGGAGGGATCCATGGCTACACCTTC.

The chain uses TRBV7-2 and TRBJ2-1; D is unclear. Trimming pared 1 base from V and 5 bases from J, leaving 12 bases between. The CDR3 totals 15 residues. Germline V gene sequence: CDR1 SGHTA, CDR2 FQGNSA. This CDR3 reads CASSLVRSENNEQFF. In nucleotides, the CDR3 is TGTGCCAGCAGCTTAGTGAGGTCAGAAAACAATGAGCAGTTCTTC.

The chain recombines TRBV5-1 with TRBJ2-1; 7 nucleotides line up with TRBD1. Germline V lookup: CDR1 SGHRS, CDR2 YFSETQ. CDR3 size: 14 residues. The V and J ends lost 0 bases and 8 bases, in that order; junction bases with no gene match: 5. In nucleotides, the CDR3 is TGCGCCAGCAGCTTGGGACAGGGCCAGCATGAGCAGTTCTTC. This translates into CASSLGQGQHEQFF.

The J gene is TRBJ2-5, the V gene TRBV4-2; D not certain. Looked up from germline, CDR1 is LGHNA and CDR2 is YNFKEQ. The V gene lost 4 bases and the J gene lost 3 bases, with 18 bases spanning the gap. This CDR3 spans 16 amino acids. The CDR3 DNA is TGTGCCAGCAGCCTCCAAGAGTGGGATGAAAAAGAGACCCAGTACTTC. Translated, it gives CASSLQEWDEKETQYF.

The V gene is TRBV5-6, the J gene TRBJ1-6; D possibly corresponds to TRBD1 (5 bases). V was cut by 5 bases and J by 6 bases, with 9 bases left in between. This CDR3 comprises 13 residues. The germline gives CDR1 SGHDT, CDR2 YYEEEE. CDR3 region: CASRWGSNSPLHF. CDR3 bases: TGTGCCAGCAGGTGGGGGTCTAATTCACCCCTCCACTTT.